The clone carrying this TCR beta chain showed up just a few times. The target antigen is unknown. Time point described: week 35, safety follow-up. All doses held 300 ug of mutant IDH1 20-mer peptide, with topical imiquimod. Sequencing used immunoSEQ multiplex PCR; TCRdb keeps in-frame clones, though not all of them. The sample carries 25,000 to 40,000 clones, 79% recorded once. This specimen comes from a study of a mutant IDH1 vaccine in newly diagnosed glioma. The overall study: Onset of vaccination occurred 4-6 weeks following radiotherapy alone, or with temozolomide cycles. Treated patients comprised about 60% males and around 40% females, mean age roughly 43 years. V12 took place at week 35, and V13 at week 47.

This CDR3 spans 11 amino acids. Trimming pared 10 bases from V and 9 bases from J, leaving 13 bases between. Germline V gives CDR1 MNHEY, CDR2 SVGAGI. This rearrangement joins TRBV6-5 to TRBJ2-1; D could derive from TRBD1 or TRBD2 (5 bases each). This TCR came from a woman in her 30s with glioma. Some clones in this sample may be carry-over from other donors' samples. Sequenced material: PBMCs, taken from a glioma patient whose treatment included an IDH1 peptide vaccine. CDR3: CATRGAFEQFF. The CDR3 region has the DNA TGTGCCACCAGAGGGGCATTTGAGCAGTTCTTC.